A single sample is the source of the 11 T cell receptor beta chains below, sequenced in a study of blood T cell repertoires in COVID-19 (dated by TCRdb to the early 2020s). Library preparation was by the immunoSEQ multiplex PCR assay. The source is immuneACCESS, and TCRdb retained only in-frame sequences with V and J called. Part of the clones is not carried over; for the studies checked, unresolved V genes explain less than half of this, and the remainder is unexplained. Recorded for this sample are roughly 220,000 clones; around 87% of them occurred a single time. The top ten clones comprise around 3.1% of the sample. The source material was peripheral blood. The receptors shown here come from a man aged 55-75 years with acute or convalescent COVID-19.

The V and J genes are TRBV18 and TRBJ2-7; TRBD2 agrees at 7 bases. This CDR3 has 14 residues. V lost 1 base to trimming and J lost 2 bases; unmatched junction nucleotides: 2. Germline assignment: CDR1 KGHSH and CDR2 LQKENI. CDR3 in amino acids: CASSPHREAYEQYF. CDR3 DNA: TGTGCCAGCTCACCACACCGGGAGGCCTACGAGCAGTACTTC. Looking up the rest from reference TRBV18 and TRBJ2-7 gives the full variable domain: NAGVMQNPRHLVRRRGQEARLRCSPMKGHSHVYWYRQLPEEGLKFMVYLQKENIIDESGMPKERFSAEFPKEGPSILRIQQVVRGDSAAYFCASSPHREAYEQYFGPGTRLTVT.

The V gene is TRBV3-1 (or the pseudogene TRBV3-2), the J gene TRBJ2-5; D may be TRBD2 (7 bases). V lost 0 bases and J lost 5, with 22 bases in between. The CDR3 consists of 18 residues. Germline V gene sequence: CDR1 LGHDT, CDR2 YNNKEL (reference sequence). The CDR3: CASSQDRGRGGVTETQYF. The CDR3 nucleotides read TGTGCCAGCAGCCAAGATCGGGGGCGGGGAGGGGTCACGGAGACCCAGTACTTC.

V and J are TRBV5-8 and TRBJ2-5, with 8 bases aligning to TRBD1. The V segment lost 0 bases and the J segment 2 bases; nucleotides outside the gene matches: 6. Germline V gene lookup returns CDR1 SGHTS and CDR2 YDEGEE. This CDR3 spans 16 amino acids. Here the CDR3 DNA reads TGTGCCAGCAGCTTGGGGACAGGGTTGGGACAAGAGACCCAGTACTTC. This gives the protein CASSLGTGLGQETQYF. Full variable domain (missing parts from reference TRBV5-8 and TRBJ2-5): EAGVTQSPTHLIKTRGQQATLRCSPISGHTSVYWYQQALGLGLQFLLWYDEGEERNRGNFPPRFSGRQFPNYSSELNVNALELEDSALYLCASSLGTGLGQETQYFGPGTRLLVL.

The chain uses TRBV5-1 and TRBJ2-5; no clear D. From germline, CDR1 is SGHRS and CDR2 YFSETQ. V lost 4 bases, J lost 5 bases, and 15 bases lay in between. This CDR3 has 14 residues. The CDR3, as DNA: TGCGCCAGCAGCAATGACGGCGGCGGTGAGACCCAGTACTTC. Its protein product is CASSNDGGGETQYF.

This clone has a single count. The chain is built from TRBV7-3 and TRBJ2-2; possibly TRBD1 for D (5 bases). The V end lost 5 bases, the J end lost 6 bases, and 13 bases lay between the germline ends. The germline gives CDR1 SGHTA, CDR2 FQGTGA. The CDR3 has 14 residues. The CDR3 region has the DNA TGTGCCAGCAGCGATCACAGGAATCCCGGGGAGCTGTTTTTT. Translation: CASSDHRNPGELFF.

J is TRBJ2-7 and V is TRBV7-6; 10 bases are shared with TRBD2. Germline V gene sequence: CDR1 SGHVS, CDR2 FNYEAQ. CDR3 size: 14 residues. The V segment lost 6 bases and the J segment 6 bases; nucleotides outside the gene matches: 8. The CDR3 region is CASRRASGGGEQYF. The CDR3 DNA sequence: TGTGCCAGCAGAAGGGCTAGCGGGGGCGGCGAGCAGTACTTC.

The chain recombines TRBV5-1 with TRBJ1-3; D ambiguous. The V end lost 4 bases, the J end lost 0 bases, and 5 bases lay between the germline ends. In germline, CDR1 is SGHRS, CDR2 YFSETQ. The CDR3 runs 13 residues. CDR3 bases: TGCGCCAGCAGCGGAGACTCTGGAAACACCATATATTTT. It codes for CASSGDSGNTIYF. The whole variable domain, filled in from reference TRBV5-1 and TRBJ1-3, reads KAGVTQTPRYLIKTRGQQVTLSCSPISGHRSVSWYQQTPGQGLQFLFEYFSETQRNKGNFPGRFSGRQFSNSRSEMNVSTLELGDSALYLCASSGDSGNTIYFGEGSWLTVV.

The gene calls are TRBV27 and TRBJ2-2, with 10 bases matching TRBD2. This CDR3 is 16 amino acids long. Germline V lookup: CDR1 MNHEY, CDR2 SMNVEV (reference sequence). V was pared by 2 bases and J by 4 bases, with 4 bases of the junction left unmatched. CDR3 nucleotides: TGTGCCAGCAGTTTAACGAGCGGGGGGGCCACCGGGGAGCTGTTTTTT. Translated: CASSLTSGGATGELFF.

The V call is TRBV27, the J call TRBJ2-1, with 8 bases matching TRBD2. The V gene end was trimmed by 10 bases and the J gene end by 4 bases; junction bases not matched to a gene: 9. The CDR3 loop spans 14 amino acids. Germline CDR1 and CDR2: MNHEY and SMNVEV (reference sequence). The chain's CDR3 is CATISGGKYNEQFF. DNA of the CDR3: TGTGCCACTATAAGCGGGGGAAAATACAATGAGCAGTTCTTC.

J is TRBJ1-6 and V is TRBV7-3; D is possibly TRBD1 (5 bases). Deletions cut 3 bases from V and 7 bases from J, with 16 bases between. The CDR3 spans 16 residues. Germline values: CDR1 SGHTA, CDR2 FQGTGA. The CDR3 loop is CASSLGGAEGNSPLHF. CDR3 sequence (DNA): TGTGCCAGCAGCTTGGGCGGGGCAGAGGGCAATTCACCCCTCCACTTT. The full variable domain, with the rest looked up from reference TRBV7-3 and TRBJ1-6, is GAGVSQTPSNKVTEKGKYVELRCDPISGHTALYWYRQSLGQGPEFLIYFQGTGAADDSGLPNDRFFAVRPEGSVSTLKIQRTERGDSAVYLCASSLGGAEGNSPLHFGNGTRLTVT.

The genes are TRBV19 and TRBJ1-3; TRBD1 agrees at 11 bases. In germline, CDR1 is LNHDA, CDR2 SQIVND (reference sequence). There are 22 residues in the CDR3. Trimming cost V 1 base and J 0 bases; bases outside gene matches: 17. DNA for the CDR3: TGTGCCAGTAGTATAGCTAAGAAAGGACAGGGGGCTGGGTATTTCTCTGGAAACACCATATATTTT. Its translation is CASSIAKKGQGAGYFSGNTIYF.